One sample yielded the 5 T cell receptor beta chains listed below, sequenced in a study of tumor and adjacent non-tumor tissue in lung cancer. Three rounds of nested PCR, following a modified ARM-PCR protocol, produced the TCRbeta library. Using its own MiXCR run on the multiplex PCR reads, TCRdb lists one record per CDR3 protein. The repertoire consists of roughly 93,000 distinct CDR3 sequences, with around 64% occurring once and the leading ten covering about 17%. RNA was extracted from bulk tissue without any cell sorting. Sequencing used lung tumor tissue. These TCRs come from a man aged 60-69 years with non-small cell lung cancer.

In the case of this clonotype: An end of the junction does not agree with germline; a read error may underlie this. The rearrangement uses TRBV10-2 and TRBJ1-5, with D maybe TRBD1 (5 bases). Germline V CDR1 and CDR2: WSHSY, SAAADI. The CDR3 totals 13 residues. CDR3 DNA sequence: TGCACCAGCAGTTGGCAGGGAAATAAGCCCCAGCATTTT. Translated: CTSSWQGNKPQHF.

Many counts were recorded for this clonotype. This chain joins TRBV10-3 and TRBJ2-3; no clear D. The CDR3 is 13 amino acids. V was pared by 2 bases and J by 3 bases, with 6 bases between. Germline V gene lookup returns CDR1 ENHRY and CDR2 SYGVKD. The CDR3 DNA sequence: TGTGCCATCAGTGAGACCCGGACAGATACGCAGTATTTT. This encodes CAISETRTDTQYF.

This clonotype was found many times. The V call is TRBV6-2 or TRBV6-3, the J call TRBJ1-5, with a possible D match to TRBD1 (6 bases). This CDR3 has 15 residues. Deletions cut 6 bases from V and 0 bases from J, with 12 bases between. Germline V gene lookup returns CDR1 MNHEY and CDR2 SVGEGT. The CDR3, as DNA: TGTGCCAGCAGACCAACAGGGCATAGCAATCAGCCCCAGCATTTT. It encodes CASRPTGHSNQPQHF.

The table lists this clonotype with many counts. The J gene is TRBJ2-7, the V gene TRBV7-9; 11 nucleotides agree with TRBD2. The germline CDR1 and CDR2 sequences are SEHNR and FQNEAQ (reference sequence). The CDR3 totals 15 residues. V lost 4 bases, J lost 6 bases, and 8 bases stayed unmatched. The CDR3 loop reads CASSSLAGGQGEQYF. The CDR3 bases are TGTGCCAGCAGCTCCTTAGCGGGAGGGCAGGGCGAGCAGTACTTC.

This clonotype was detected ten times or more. The CDR3 protein is CASSQDSGPRQLHQETQYF. CDR3 coding DNA: TGTGCCAGCAGCCAAGATTCGGGACCGAGACAACTCCACCAAGAGACCCAGTACTTC. The rearrangement links TRBV14 to TRBJ2-5; TRBD1 or TRBD2 may be the D gene (5 bases each). V was shortened by 0 bases and J by 0 bases, with 20 bases between the two germline ends. The length of the CDR3 is 19 residues. The germline V gene has CDR1 SGHDN and CDR2 FVKESK.